The text below deals with one T cell receptor (beta chain). The data stem from a study of blood T cell repertoires in COVID-19. Study information: Samples came from the United States, Italy and Spain, spanning acute and convalescent COVID-19.

Trimming stripped 0 bases from V and 2 bases from J, with 11 bases between. The CDR3 runs to 15 residues. The germline gives CDR1 SGHRS, CDR2 YFSETQ. The protocol was immunoSEQ multiplex PCR, while the TCRdb copy is restricted to in-frame clones and leaves out a portion. The sample carries about 170,000 clones, 88% recorded once. The sample comprised peripheral blood. The TCR originated in a man aged 50-59 years who had recovered from COVID-19. V and J are TRBV5-1 and TRBJ1-2; the D is unclear. CDR3 nucleotides: TGCGCCAGCAGCTTGGGAGGGCGCGGAAACTATGGCTACACCTTC. Translated: CASSLGGRGNYGYTF. The full variable domain, rest sourced from reference TRBV5-1 and TRBJ1-2, is KAGVTQTPRYLIKTRGQQVTLSCSPISGHRSVSWYQQTPGQGLQFLFEYFSETQRNKGNFPGRFSGRQFSNSRSEMNVSTLELGDSALYLCASSLGGRGNYGYTFGSGTRLTVV.